This TCR beta chain is drawn from a study of PD-1 blockade in classical Hodgkin lymphoma. Across the study: Patients were administered nivolumab (3 mg/kg intravenously) every 2 weeks. General study points: Relative to healthy donors, newly diagnosed patients reportedly had lower baseline TCR diversity, which was reported as lower still in relapsed/refractory patients.

This table comes from immunoSEQ multiplex PCR, and its TCRdb copy is limited to in-frame clones, with some not included. The data contain 75,000 to 95,000 clones, 83% of them singletons. This clone was counted a few times. Its antigen is unidentified. Trimming took off 3 bases at V and 5 bases at J, with 10 bases between the two ends. Looked up from germline, CDR1 is PRHDT and CDR2 is FYEKMQ (reference sequence). This CDR3 has 13 residues. Time point given: cycle 4 day 1 (C4D1), after less than seven weeks of nivolumab. No patient escaped relapse after autologous stem cell transplantation, and brentuximab vedotin exposure varied.

The source was peripheral blood mononuclear cells (PBMCs), collected before the fourth cycle of nivolumab. This receptor was taken from a human donor with classical Hodgkin lymphoma. This chain uses TRBV13 with TRBJ1-1; D gene uncertain. The CDR3 bases are TGTGCCAGCAGCTTGTTAGGCAGTACTGAAGCTTTCTTT. Protein product: CASSLLGSTEAFF.